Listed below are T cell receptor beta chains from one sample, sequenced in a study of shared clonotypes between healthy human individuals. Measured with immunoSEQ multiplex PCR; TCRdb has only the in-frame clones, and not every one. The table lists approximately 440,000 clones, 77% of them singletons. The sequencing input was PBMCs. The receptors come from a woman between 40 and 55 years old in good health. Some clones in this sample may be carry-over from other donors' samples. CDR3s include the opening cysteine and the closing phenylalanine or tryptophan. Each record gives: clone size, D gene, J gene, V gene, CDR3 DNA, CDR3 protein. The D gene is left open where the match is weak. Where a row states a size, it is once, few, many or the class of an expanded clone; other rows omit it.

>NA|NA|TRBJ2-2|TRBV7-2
TGTGCCAGCAGCTTATACGTGACAGGTAGCACCGGGGAGCTGTTTTTT
CASSLYVTGSTGELFF
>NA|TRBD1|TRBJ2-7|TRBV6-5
TGTGCCAGCAGTTACCGTGTCAGGACAGGGGGTGACGAGCAGTACTTC
CASSYRVRTGGDEQYF
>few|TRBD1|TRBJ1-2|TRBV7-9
TGTGCCAGCAGCTTAGGGACAGGGGGCCCTGGTGCCTTC
CASSLGTGGPGAF
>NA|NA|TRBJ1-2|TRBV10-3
TGTGCCATCAGTCAGGAAAACTATGGCTACACCTTC
CAISQENYGYTF
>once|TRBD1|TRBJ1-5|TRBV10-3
TGTGCCATCGGGGAACAGGGGGCAAATCAGCCCCAGCATTTT
CAIGEQGANQPQHF
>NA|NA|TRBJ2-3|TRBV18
TGTGCCAGCTCACCACCGAGTAGCAGAACAGATACGCAGTATTTT
CASSPPSSRTDTQYF
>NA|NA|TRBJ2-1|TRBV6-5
TGTGCCAGCAGTTCGGCTTACAATGAGCAGTTCTTC
CASSSAYNEQFF
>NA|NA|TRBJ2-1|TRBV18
TGTGCCAGCTCACCACCGTCTCGGTACAATGAGCAGTTCTTC
CASSPPSRYNEQFF
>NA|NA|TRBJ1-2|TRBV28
TGTGCCAGCAGTTTATATCCGGGCCAGCACTATGGCTACACCTTC
CASSLYPGQHYGYTF
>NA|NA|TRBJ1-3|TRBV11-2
TGTGCCAGCAGCTTAAGGGGATTCTCTGGAAACACCATATATTTT
CASSLRGFSGNTIYF
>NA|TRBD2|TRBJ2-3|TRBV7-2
TGTGCCAGCAGCGCGAGAAGCGGGAGTGGAGTTGCAGATACGCAGTATTTT
CASSARSGSGVADTQYF
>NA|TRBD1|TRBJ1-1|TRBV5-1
TGCGCCAGCAGTACAGGGGACAACACTGAAGCTTTCTTT
CASSTGDNTEAFF
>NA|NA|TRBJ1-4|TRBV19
TGTGCCAGTAGTATTGGAGACAGCCGAAATGAAAAACTGTTTTTT
CASSIGDSRNEKLFF
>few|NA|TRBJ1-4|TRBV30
TGTGCCTGGAGTTGGTTCGGGGGCACTAATGAAAAACTGTTTTTT
CAWSWFGGTNEKLFF
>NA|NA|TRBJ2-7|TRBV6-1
TGTGCCAGCAGTGAAGTCATTTCCGAGCAGTACTTC
CASSEVISEQYF
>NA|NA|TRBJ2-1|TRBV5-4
TGTGCCAGCAGCTTAGTCGATGAGCAGTTCTTC
CASSLVDEQFF
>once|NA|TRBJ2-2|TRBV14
TGTGCCAGCAGCCTCCACCCCAGCACTGGGCGACTCACCGGGGAGCTGTTTTTT
CASSLHPSTGRLTGELFF
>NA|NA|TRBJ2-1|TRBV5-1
TGCGCCAGCAGCTCGCGAGCGGAGGGGTCTGAGCAGTTCTTC
CASSSRAEGSEQFF
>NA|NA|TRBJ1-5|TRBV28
TGTGCCAGCAGTGGACTGAATAGCAATCAGCCCCAGCATTTT
CASSGLNSNQPQHF
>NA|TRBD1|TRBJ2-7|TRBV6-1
TGTGCCAGCAGCAAACAGGGGGACGGGGGATACGAGCAGTACTTC
CASSKQGDGGYEQYF
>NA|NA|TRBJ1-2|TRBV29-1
TGCAGCGCTAGGGATAGTAACTATGGTTACACCTTC
CSARDSNYGYTF
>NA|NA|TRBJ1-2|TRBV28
TGTGCCAGCAGCCAGTACCAGGGGAGGGTCTTTGGCTACACCTTC
CASSQYQGRVFGYTF
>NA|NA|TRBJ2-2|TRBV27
TGTGCCAGCAGTTCCCTTGGCACCGGGGAGCTGTTTTTT
CASSSLGTGELFF
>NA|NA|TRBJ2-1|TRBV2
TGTGCCAGCAGTGAGAAGGGAGAGGCCTACAATGAGCAGTTCTTC
CASSEKGEAYNEQFF
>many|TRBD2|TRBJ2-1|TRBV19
TGTGCCAGTAGCAGAGGACTAGCGGACTACAATGAGCAGTTCTTC
CASSRGLADYNEQFF
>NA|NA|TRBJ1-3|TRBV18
TGTGCCAGCTCACCACTATGGGGAAGCTCTGGAAACACCATATATTTT
CASSPLWGSSGNTIYF
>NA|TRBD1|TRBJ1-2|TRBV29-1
TGCAGCGTTGGAACAGGGGAGGTCTATGGCTACACCTTC
CSVGTGEVYGYTF
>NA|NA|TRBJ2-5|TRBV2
TGTGCCAGCGCGGAAGAGACCCAGTACTTC
CASAEETQYF
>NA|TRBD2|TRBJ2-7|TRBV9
TGTGCCAGCAGCGTAGACTCCCTGGGAGGGAACTACGAGCAGTACTTC
CASSVDSLGGNYEQYF
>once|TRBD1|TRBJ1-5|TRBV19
TGTGCCAGTATTGGCAGGGGGGCCCATCAGCCCCAGCATTTT
CASIGRGAHQPQHF
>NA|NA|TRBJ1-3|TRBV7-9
TGTGCCAGCAGCTTACTTGCGTCCCTCTCTGGAAACACCATATATTTT
CASSLLASLSGNTIYF
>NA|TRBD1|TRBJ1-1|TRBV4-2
TGTGCCAGCAGCCAGAATACAGGGGCGCCAGACACTGAAGCTTTCTTT
CASSQNTGAPDTEAFF
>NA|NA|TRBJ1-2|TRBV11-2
TGTGCCAGCAGCACCTACCGGACAGTTAAACTGAACTATGGCTACACCTTC
CASSTYRTVKLNYGYTF
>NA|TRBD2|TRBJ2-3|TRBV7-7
TGTGCCAGCAGCTTAGGGGCCCAGGGACTAGCGGGAGGCGATACGCAGTATTTT
CASSLGAQGLAGGDTQYF
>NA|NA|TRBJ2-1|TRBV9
TGTGCCAGCAGCGTAGCTCCTAGCGTCGATGAGCAGTTCTTC
CASSVAPSVDEQFF
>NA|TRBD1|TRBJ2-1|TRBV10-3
TGTGCCATCAGTGCGGGACAGGGTCCCTACAATGAGCAGTTCTTC
CAISAGQGPYNEQFF
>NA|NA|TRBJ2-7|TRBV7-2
TGTGCCAGCAGCTTAGGACCCACGCTCCCCTACGAGCAGTACTTC
CASSLGPTLPYEQYF
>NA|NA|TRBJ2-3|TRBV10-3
TGTGCCATCAGTAATATAGATACGCAGTATTTT
CAISNIDTQYF
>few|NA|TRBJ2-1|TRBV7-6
TGTGCCAGCAGCCCGGGGATTTCGGGCGTCTCCTACAATGAGCAGTTCTTC
CASSPGISGVSYNEQFF
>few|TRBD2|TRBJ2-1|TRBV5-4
TGTGCCAGCAGCCCGGGGGCTAGCGGGAGGGCTGAGCAGTTCTTC
CASSPGASGRAEQFF
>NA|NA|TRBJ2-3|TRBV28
TGTGCCAGCCTGGGGGGATCCACAGATACGCAGTATTTT
CASLGGSTDTQYF
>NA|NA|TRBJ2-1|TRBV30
TGTGCCTGGAGGCACAGGGTGCCGAAACCGAATGAGCAGTTCTTC
CAWRHRVPKPNEQFF